This passage covers 9 T cell receptor beta chains from one sample sequenced in a study of blood T cell repertoires in COVID-19. Some clones are missing from TCRdb's copy, which holds only in-frame ones; the method was immunoSEQ multiplex PCR. The sample carries about 240,000 clones, about four fifths recorded once. The sequenced material came from peripheral blood. The receptors come from an elderly woman with acute or convalescent COVID-19.

The count of this clone is one. The V call is TRBV3-1 (or the pseudogene TRBV3-2), the J call TRBJ1-6; possible D gene TRBD1, 6 bases. Germline V gene sequence: CDR1 LGHDT, CDR2 YNNKEL (reference sequence). The CDR3 covers 14 residues. V was cut by 5 bases and J by 7 bases, with 12 bases left in between. The CDR3 DNA reads TGTGCCAGCAGCGGACGGGACATGAATTCACCCCTCCACTTT. This encodes CASSGRDMNSPLHF.

The rearrangement links TRBV19 to TRBJ2-2, with D uncertain. Germline V CDR1 and CDR2: LNHDA, SQIVND (reference sequence). There are 14 residues in the CDR3. V was trimmed by 0 bases and J by 8 bases, leaving 10 bases between them. The CDR3 DNA follows: TGTGCCAGTAGTATAGAGGGCCCTTGGGGGGAGCTGTTTTTT. This translates into CASSIEGPWGELFF.

The CDR3 DNA reads TGTGCCAGTAGTGCGATAGCGGGGGGGCGAACAGATACGCAGTATTTT. Protein sequence: CASSAIAGGRTDTQYF. The V gene is TRBV19, the J gene TRBJ2-3; 11 bases are shared with TRBD2. This CDR3 comprises 16 residues. Per the germline V gene, CDR1 is LNHDA and CDR2 is SQIVND (reference sequence). The trim removed 5 bases at V and 3 bases at J, leaving 7 bases unmatched.

The chain combines TRBV18 with TRBJ1-3; 8 nucleotides agree with TRBD1. After removal of 3 bases from V and 2 bases from J, the junction contained 0 bases not matched to a gene. The germline gives CDR1 KGHSH, CDR2 LQKENI. The CDR3 covers 14 residues. CDR3 residues: CASSPDRAGNTIYF. In DNA form, the CDR3 reads TGTGCCAGCTCACCGGACAGGGCTGGAAACACCATATATTTT. Combining the CDR3 with reference TRBV18 and TRBJ1-3 gives the whole variable domain NAGVMQNPRHLVRRRGQEARLRCSPMKGHSHVYWYRQLPEEGLKFMVYLQKENIIDESGMPKERFSAEFPKEGPSILRIQQVVRGDSAAYFCASSPDRAGNTIYFGEGSWLTVV.

This clone was recorded a few times. The CDR3 spells CASTPSPGQGEAFF. DNA of the CDR3: TGTGCCAGCACCCCCAGTCCGGGACAGGGTGAAGCTTTCTTT. The chain carries TRBV6-4 and TRBJ1-1, with 9 bases identical to TRBD1. This CDR3 is built from 14 residues. Germline CDR1 MRHNA, CDR2 SNTAGT. Trimming took 7 bases from V and 7 from J; bases not matched to a gene: 10.

This chain uses TRBV12-3 or TRBV12-4 with TRBJ1-1; D gene ambiguous. Trimming stripped 7 bases from V and 5 bases from J, with 14 bases between. The CDR3 runs 13 residues. The CDR3 nucleotides are TGTGCCAGCACCATCAGAGGAGTGACTGAAGCTTTCTTT. Its protein is CASTIRGVTEAFF.

J is TRBJ1-6 and V is TRBV28; D gene unclear. V lost 7 bases and J 9 bases, leaving 10 bases between the germline ends. Germline lookup yields CDR1 MDHEN and CDR2 SYDVKM. The CDR3 contains 12 residues. CDR3 sequence: CASKEGPSPLHF. Written as DNA, the CDR3 is TGTGCCAGCAAAGAGGGCCCTTCACCCCTCCACTTT.

The rearrangement links TRBV6-6 to TRBJ1-1; weak D call: TRBD1 (6 bases). From germline, CDR1 is MNHNY and CDR2 SVGAGI (reference sequence). The ends were cut back, 6 bases at V and 7 bases at J, with 12 bases in the middle. This CDR3 has 12 amino acids. Here the CDR3 reads CASSPWTDEAFF. For the CDR3, the DNA is TGTGCCAGCAGCCCCTGGACAGATGAAGCTTTCTTT.

The sample holds one count of this clone. This chain links TRBV5-4 with TRBJ1-1, with TRBD1 as a possible D gene (5 bases). The germline V gene has CDR1 SGHNT and CDR2 YYREEE (reference sequence). The CDR3 spans 15 residues. The V end lost 4 bases, the J end lost 0 bases, and 13 bases lay between the germline ends. The CDR3 here is CASSKIGQMNTEAFF. DNA for the CDR3: TGTGCCAGCAGCAAGATCGGACAAATGAACACTGAAGCTTTCTTT.